This T cell receptor beta chain was documented in a study of blood T cell repertoires in COVID-19. The wider study: In each case, the material was cDNA or gDNA derived from T cells, B-cell-depleted T cells, or PBMCs.

This clone was counted only a few times. Authors' analysis steps: Reference gene primer amplification gave estimated nucleated cell counts. Clones were sequenced by immunoSEQ multiplex PCR, and TCRdb holds only the in-frame ones, with some missing. D and trimming were read from the DNA, whereas the V and J calls and clone size are those reported in that table. Of more than 95,000 clones in the sample, around 70% are singletons; the top ten hold around 5.2%. Sequences were obtained from peripheral blood. The TCR originated in a man aged 60-69 years with acute or convalescent COVID-19.

This CDR3 is CASSYSGAPRNEKLFF. CDR3 bases: TGTGCCAGCAGTTACTCGGGGGCCCCCAGGAATGAAAAACTGTTTTTT. This sequence joins TRBV6-5 and TRBJ1-4; TRBD1 is a possible D gene (6 bases). Looked up from germline, CDR1 is MNHEY and CDR2 is SVGAGI. Trimming took off 0 bases at V and 5 bases at J, with 13 bases between the two ends. This CDR3 has 16 amino acids.